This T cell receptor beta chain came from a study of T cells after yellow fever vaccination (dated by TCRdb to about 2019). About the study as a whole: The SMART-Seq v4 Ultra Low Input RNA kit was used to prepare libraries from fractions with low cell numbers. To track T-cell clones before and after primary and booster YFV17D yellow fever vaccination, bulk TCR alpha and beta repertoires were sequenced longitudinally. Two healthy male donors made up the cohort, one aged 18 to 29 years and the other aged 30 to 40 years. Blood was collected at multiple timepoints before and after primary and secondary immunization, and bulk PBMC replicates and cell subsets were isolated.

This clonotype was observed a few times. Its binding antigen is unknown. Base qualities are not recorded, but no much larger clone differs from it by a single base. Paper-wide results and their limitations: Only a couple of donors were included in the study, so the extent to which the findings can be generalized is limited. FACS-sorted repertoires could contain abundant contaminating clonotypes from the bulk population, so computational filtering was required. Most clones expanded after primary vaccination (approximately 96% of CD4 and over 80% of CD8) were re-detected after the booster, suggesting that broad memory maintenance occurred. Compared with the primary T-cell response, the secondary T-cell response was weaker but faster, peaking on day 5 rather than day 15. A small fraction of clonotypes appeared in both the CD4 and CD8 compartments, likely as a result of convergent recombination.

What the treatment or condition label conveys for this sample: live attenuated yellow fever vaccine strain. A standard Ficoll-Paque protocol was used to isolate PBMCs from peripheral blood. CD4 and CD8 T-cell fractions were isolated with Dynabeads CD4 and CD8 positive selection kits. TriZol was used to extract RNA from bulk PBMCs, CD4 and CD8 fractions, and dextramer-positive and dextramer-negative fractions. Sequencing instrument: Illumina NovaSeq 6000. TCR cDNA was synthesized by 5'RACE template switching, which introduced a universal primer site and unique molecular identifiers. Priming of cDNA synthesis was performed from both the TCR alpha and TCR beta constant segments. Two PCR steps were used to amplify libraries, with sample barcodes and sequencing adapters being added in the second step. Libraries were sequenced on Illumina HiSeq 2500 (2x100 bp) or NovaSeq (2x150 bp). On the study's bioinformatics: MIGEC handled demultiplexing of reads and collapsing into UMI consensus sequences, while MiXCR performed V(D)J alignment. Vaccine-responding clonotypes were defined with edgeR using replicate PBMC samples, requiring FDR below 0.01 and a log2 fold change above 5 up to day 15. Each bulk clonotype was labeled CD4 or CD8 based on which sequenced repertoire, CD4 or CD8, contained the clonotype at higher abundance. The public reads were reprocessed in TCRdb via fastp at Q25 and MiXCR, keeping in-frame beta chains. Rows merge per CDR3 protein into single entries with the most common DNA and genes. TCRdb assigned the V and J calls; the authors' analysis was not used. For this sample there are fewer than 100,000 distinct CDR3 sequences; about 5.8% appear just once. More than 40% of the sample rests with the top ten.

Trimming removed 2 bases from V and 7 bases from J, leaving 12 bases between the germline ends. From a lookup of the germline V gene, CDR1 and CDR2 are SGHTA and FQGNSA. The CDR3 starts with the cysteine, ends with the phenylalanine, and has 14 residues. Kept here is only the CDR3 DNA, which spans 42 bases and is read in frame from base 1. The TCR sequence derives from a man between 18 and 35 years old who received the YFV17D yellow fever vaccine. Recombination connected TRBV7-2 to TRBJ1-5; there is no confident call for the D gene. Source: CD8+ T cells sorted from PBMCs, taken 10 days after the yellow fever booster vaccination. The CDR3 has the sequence CASSLKPVGQPQHF. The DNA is TGTGCCAGCAGCTTAAAGCCCGTGGGGCAGCCCCAGCATTTT. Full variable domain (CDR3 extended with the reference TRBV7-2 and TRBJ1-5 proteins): GAGVSQSPSNKVTEKGKDVELRCDPISGHTALYWYRQSLGQGLEFLIYFQGNSAPDKSGLPSDRFSAERTGGSVSTLTIQRTQQEDSAVYLCASSLKPVGQPQHFGDGTRLSIL.